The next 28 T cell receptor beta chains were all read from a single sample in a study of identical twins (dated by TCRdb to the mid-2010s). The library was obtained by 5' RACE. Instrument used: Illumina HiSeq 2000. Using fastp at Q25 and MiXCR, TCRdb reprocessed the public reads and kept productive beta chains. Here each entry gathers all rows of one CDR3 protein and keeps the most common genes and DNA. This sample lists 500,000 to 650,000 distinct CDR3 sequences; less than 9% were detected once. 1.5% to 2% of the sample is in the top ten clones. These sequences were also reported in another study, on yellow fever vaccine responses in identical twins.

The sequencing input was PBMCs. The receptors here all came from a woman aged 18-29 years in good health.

This chain's CDR3 is CASSLYGRGGQLFF. The DNA for the CDR3 is TGTGCCAGCAGTTTATATGGGAGGGGGGGGCAGCTGTTTTTT. The gene calls are TRBV27 and TRBJ2-2; TRBD2 is a possible D gene (7 bases). V was clipped by 1 base and J by 12 bases, with 15 bases between them. The CDR3 consists of 14 residues. Germline CDR1 reads MNHEY; CDR2 reads SMNVEV (reference sequence).

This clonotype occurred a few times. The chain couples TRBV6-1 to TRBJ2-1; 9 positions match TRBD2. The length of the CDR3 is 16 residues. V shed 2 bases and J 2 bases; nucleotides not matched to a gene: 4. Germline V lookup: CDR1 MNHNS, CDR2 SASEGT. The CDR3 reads CASSEPAGGPYNEQFF. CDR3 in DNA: TGTGCCAGCAGTGAACCAGCGGGAGGCCCCTACAATGAGCAGTTCTTC.

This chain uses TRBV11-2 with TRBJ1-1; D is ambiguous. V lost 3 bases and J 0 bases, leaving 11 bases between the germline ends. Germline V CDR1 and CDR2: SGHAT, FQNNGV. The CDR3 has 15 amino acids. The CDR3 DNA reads TGTGCCAGCAGCTTTGCCCCGGGTGTGAACACTGAAGCTTTCTTT. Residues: CASSFAPGVNTEAFF. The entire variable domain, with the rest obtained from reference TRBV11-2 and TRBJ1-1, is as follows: EAGVAQSPRYKIIEKRQSVAFWCNPISGHATLYWYQQILGQGPKLLIQFQNNGVVDDSQLPKDRFSAERLKGVDSTLKIQPAKLEDSAVYLCASSFAPGVNTEAFFGQGTRLTVV.

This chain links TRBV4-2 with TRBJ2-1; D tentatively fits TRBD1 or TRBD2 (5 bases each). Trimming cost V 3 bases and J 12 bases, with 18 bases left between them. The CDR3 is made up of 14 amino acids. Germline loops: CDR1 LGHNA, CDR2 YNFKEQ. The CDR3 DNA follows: TGTGCCAGCAGCCAGTTTGGGGATGGGGCGGGGCAGTTCTTC. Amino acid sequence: CASSQFGDGAGQFF.

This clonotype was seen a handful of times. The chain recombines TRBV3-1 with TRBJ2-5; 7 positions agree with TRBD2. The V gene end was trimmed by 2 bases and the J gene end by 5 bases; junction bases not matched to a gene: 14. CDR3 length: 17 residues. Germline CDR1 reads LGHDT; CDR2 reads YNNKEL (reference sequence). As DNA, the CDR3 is TGTGCCAGCAGCCAACAACCCCCGGGACTAAGCCGGGAGACCCAGTACTTC. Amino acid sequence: CASSQQPPGLSRETQYF.

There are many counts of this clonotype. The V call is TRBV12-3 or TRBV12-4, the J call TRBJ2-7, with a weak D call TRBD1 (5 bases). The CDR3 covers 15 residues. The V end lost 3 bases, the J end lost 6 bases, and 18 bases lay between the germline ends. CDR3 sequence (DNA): TGTGCCAGCAGTTTGGACCGGGTCATTAGGGGCGAGCAGTACTTC. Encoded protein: CASSLDRVIRGEQYF.

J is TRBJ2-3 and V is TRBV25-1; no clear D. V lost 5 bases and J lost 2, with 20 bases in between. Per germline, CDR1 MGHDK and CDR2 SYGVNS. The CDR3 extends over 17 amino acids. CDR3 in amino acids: CASSSHFYGPNTDTQYF. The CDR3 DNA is TGTGCCAGCAGTTCCCACTTTTACGGACCGAACACAGATACGCAGTATTTT.

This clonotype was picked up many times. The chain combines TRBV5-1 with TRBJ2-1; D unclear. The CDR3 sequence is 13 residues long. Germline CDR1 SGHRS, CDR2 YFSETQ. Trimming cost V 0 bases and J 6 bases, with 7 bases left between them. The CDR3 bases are TGCGCCAGCAGCTTGGCCGACACCAATGAGCAGTTCTTC. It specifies CASSLADTNEQFF.

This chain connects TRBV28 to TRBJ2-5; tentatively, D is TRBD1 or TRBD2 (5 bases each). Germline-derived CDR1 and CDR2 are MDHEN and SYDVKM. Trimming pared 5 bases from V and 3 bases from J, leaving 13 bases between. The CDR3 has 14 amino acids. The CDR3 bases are TGTGCCAGCAGTGCTAGGGACGGAAAAGAGACCCAGTACTTC. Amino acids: CASSARDGKETQYF. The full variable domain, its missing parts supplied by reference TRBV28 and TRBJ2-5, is DVKVTQSSRYLVKRTGEKVFLECVQDMDHENMFWYRQDPGLGLRLIYFSYDVKMKEKGDIPEGYSVSREKKERFSLILESASTNQTSMYLCASSARDGKETQYFGPGTRLLVL.

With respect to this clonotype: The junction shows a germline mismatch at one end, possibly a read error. Here the CDR3 DNA reads TGTGCCAGCAGACAAGTTGGAGGTGGGATTTCTCCCGGGGAGCTGTTTTTT. Its translation is CASRQVGGGISPGELFF. This sequence joins TRBV3-1 and TRBJ2-2; TRBD2 is a possible D gene (5 bases). CDR1 and CDR2 from the germline V gene are LGHDT and YNNKEL (reference sequence). This CDR3 region has 17 residues.

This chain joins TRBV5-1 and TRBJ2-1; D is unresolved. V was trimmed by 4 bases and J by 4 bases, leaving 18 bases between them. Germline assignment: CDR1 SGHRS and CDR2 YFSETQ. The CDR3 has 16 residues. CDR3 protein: CASSPSTQRSYNEQFF. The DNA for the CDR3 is TGCGCCAGCAGCCCTTCGACACAAAGGTCGTACAATGAGCAGTTCTTC.

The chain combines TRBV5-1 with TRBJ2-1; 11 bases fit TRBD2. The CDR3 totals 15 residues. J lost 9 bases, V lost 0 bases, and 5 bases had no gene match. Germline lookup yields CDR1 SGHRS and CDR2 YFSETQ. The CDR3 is CASSLEIAGGGEQFF. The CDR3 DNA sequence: TGCGCCAGCAGCTTGGAAATAGCGGGAGGGGGTGAGCAGTTCTTC. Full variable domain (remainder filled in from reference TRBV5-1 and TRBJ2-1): KAGVTQTPRYLIKTRGQQVTLSCSPISGHRSVSWYQQTPGQGLQFLFEYFSETQRNKGNFPGRFSGRQFSNSRSEMNVSTLELGDSALYLCASSLEIAGGGEQFFGPGTRLTVL.

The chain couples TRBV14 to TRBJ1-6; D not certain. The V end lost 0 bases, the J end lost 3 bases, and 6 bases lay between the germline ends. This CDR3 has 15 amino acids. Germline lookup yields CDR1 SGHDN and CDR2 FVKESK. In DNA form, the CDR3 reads TGTGCCAGCAGCCAAGATAGTCGCTATAATTCACCCCTCCACTTT. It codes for CASSQDSRYNSPLHF.

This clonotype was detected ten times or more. CDR3 sequence: CASSLGQGVSDTQYF. The CDR3 DNA sequence: TGCGCCAGCAGCTTGGGACAGGGGGTTTCAGATACGCAGTATTTT. The chain joins TRBV5-1 to TRBJ2-3; 9 bases match TRBD1. CDR1 is SGHRS, CDR2 YFSETQ, per germline. This CDR3 spans 15 amino acids. J was trimmed by 4 bases and V by 0 bases; bases with no gene match: 3.

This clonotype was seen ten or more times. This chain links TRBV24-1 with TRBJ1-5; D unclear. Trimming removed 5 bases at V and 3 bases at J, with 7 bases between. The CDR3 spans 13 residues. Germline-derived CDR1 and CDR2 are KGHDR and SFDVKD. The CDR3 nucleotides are TGTGCCACCAGTGGAGGTCACAATCAGCCCCAGCATTTT. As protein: CATSGGHNQPQHF.

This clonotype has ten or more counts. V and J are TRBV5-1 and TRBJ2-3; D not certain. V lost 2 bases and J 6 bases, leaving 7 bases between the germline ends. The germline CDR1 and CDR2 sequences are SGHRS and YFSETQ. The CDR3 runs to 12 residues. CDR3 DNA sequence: TGCGCCAGCAGCTTTGCAGCCGATACGCAGTATTTT. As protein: CASSFAADTQYF.

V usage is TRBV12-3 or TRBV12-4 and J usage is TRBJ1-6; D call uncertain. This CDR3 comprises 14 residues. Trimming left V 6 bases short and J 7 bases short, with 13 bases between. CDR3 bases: TGTGCCAGCAGCATGAGATTATCGAATTCACCCCTCCACTTT. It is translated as CASSMRLSNSPLHF.

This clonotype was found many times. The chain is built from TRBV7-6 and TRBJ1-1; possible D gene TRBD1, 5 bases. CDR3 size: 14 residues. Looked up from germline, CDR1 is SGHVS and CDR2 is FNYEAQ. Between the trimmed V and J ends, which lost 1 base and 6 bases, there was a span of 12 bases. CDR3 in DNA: TGTGCCAGCAGCTTAGTGGGGGGTGCCTCTGAAGCTTTCTTT. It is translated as CASSLVGGASEAFF. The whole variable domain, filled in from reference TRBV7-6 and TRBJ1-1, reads GAGVSQSPRYKVTKRGQDVALRCDPISGHVSLYWYRQALGQGPEFLTYFNYEAQQDKSGLPNDRFSAERPEGSISTLTIQRTEQRDSAMYRCASSLVGGASEAFFGQGTRLTVV.

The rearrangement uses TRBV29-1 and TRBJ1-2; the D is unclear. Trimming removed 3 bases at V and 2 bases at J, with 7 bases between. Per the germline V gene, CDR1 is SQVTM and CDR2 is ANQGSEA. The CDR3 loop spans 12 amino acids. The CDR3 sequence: CSVEHANYGYTF. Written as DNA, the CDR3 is TGCAGCGTTGAGCACGCCAACTATGGCTACACCTTC.

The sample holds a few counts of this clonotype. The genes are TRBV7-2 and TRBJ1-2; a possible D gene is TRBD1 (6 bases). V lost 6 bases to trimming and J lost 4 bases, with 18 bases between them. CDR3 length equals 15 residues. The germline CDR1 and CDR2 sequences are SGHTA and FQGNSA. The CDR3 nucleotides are TGTGCCAGCAGTACCAGACCCGGGACAAGCTATGGCTACACCTTC. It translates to CASSTRPGTSYGYTF.

CDR3 nucleotides: TGTGCTAGTGGCCGCACAGGGGGCTATGGCTACACCTTC. Translated: CASGRTGGYGYTF. This chain uses TRBV12-5 with TRBJ1-2, with 8 positions matching TRBD1. CDR1 and CDR2 from the germline V gene are LGHNT and FRNRAP. With V trimmed by 6 bases and J by 4 bases, 4 bases remained unmatched. The CDR3 contains 13 residues.

The CDR3 reads CASSQDNLRQYF. CDR3 nucleotides: TGTGCCAGCAGCCAAGATAATCTCCGGCAGTACTTC. The V call is TRBV14, the J call TRBJ2-7; unclear D gene. V was cut by 0 bases and J by 9 bases, with 9 bases left in between. The length of the CDR3 is 12 residues. Germline V gene sequence: CDR1 SGHDN, CDR2 FVKESK.

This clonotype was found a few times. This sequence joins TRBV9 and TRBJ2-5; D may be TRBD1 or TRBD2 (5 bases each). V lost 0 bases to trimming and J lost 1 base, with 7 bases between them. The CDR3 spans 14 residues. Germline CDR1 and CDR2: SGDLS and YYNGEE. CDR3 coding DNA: TGTGCCAGCAGCGTAGGGGGGACCCAAGAGACCCAGTACTTC. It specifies CASSVGGTQETQYF.

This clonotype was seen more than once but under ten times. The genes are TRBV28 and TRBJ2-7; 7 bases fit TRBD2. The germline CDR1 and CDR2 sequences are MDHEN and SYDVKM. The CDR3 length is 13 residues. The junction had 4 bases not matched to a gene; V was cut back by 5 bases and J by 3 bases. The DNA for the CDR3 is TGTGCCAGCAGTCCCAGCGGGGTCTACGAGCAGTACGTC. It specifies CASSPSGVYEQYV.

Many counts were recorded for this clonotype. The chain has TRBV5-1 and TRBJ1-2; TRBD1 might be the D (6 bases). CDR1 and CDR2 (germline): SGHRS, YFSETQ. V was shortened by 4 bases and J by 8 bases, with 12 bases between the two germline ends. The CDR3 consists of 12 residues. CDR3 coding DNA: TGCGCCAGCAGCCGAGACAGGAGGGGCTACACCTTC. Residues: CASSRDRRGYTF. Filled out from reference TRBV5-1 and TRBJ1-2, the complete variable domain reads KAGVTQTPRYLIKTRGQQVTLSCSPISGHRSVSWYQQTPGQGLQFLFEYFSETQRNKGNFPGRFSGRQFSNSRSEMNVSTLELGDSALYLCASSRDRRGYTFGSGTRLTVV.

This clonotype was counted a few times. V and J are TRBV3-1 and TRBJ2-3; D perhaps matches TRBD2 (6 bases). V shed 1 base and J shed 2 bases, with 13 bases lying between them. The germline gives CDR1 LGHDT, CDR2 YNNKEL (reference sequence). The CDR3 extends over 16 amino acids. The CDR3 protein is CASSQGGLLTTDTQYF. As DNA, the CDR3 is TGTGCCAGCAGCCAAGGGGGACTCCTCACCACAGATACGCAGTATTTT.

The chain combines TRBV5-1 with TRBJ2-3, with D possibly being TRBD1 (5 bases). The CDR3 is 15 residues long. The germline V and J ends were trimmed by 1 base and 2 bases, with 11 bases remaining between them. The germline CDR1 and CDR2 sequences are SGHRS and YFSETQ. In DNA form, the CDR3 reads TGCGCCAGCAGCTTGAGACAGACTTCCACAGATACGCAGTATTTT. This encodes CASSLRQTSTDTQYF.

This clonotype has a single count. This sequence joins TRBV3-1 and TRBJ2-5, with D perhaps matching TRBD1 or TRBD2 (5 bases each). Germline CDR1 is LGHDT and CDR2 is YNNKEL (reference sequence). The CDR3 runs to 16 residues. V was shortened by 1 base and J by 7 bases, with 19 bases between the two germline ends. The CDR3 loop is CASSQVGLLGAGTQYF. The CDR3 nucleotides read TGTGCCAGCAGCCAAGTAGGACTCCTCGGGGCGGGGACCCAGTACTTC.